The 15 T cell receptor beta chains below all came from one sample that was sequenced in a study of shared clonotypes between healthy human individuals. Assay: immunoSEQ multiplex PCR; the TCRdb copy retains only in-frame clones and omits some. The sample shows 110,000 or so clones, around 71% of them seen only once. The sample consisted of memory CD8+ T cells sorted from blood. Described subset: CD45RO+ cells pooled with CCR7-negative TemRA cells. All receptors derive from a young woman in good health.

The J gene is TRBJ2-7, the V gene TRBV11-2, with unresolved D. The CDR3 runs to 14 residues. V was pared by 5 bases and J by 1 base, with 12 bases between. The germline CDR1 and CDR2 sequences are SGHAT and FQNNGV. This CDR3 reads CASSQGSQSYEQYF. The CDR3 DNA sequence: TGTGCCAGCAGCCAAGGCAGTCAATCCTACGAGCAGTACTTC.

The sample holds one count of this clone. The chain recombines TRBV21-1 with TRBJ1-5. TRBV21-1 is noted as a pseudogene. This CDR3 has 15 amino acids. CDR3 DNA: TGTGCCAGCAGCAAAGGGGACTTGGCGGGTCAGCCCCAGCATTTT. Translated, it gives CASSKGDLAGQPQHF.

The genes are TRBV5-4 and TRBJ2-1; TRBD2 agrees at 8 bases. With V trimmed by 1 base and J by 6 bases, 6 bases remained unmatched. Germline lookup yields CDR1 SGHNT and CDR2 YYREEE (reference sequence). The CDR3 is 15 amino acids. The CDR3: CASSLKREGPNEQFF. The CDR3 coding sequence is TGTGCCAGCAGCTTGAAACGGGAGGGCCCCAATGAGCAGTTCTTC.

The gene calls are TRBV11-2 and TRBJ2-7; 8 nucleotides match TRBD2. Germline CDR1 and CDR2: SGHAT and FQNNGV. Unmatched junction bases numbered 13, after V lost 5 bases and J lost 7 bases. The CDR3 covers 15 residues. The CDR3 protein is CASSHTDIAGFEQYF. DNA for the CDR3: TGTGCCAGCAGCCACACGGATATAGCGGGGTTTGAGCAGTACTTC.

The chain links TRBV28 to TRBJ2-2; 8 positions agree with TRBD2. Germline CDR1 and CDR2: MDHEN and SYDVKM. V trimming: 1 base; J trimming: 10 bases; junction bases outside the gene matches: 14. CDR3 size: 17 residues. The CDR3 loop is CASSLLGLVKQNMELFF. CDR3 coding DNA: TGTGCCAGCAGTTTATTGGGACTAGTAAAGCAAAATATGGAGCTGTTTTTT.

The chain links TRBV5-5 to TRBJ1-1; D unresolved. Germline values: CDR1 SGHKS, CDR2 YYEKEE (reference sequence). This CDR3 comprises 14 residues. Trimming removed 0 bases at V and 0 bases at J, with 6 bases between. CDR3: CASSLGPVNTEAFF. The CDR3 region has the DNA TGTGCCAGCAGCTTGGGTCCCGTGAACACTGAAGCTTTCTTT.

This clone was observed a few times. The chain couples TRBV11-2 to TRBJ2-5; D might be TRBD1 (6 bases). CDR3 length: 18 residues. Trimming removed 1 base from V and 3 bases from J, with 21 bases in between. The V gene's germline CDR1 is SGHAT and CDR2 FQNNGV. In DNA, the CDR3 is TGTGCCAGCAGCTTAGCCAATCGAGGGGGAGCGGAGAAAGAGACCCAGTACTTC. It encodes CASSLANRGGAEKETQYF. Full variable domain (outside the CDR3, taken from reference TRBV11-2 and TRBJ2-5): EAGVAQSPRYKIIEKRQSVAFWCNPISGHATLYWYQQILGQGPKLLIQFQNNGVVDDSQLPKDRFSAERLKGVDSTLKIQPAKLEDSAVYLCASSLANRGGAEKETQYFGPGTRLLVL.

The CDR3 DNA sequence: TGTGCCAGCAGTCCCAGCGTAGGGACCAACACAGATACGCAGTATTTT. Translation gives CASSPSVGTNTDTQYF. The V and J genes are TRBV25-1 and TRBJ2-3; tentatively, D is TRBD1 or TRBD2 (5 bases each). The V end lost 5 bases, the J end lost 2 bases, and 17 bases lay between the germline ends. The CDR3 runs 16 residues. Germline values: CDR1 MGHDK, CDR2 SYGVNS.

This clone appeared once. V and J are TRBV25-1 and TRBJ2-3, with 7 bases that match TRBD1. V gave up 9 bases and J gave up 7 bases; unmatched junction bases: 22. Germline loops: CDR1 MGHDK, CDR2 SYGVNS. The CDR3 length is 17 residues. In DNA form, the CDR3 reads TGTGCCAGTACGATAACCGGGACAGCAGCCTCAGCCTATACGCAGTATTTT. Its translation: CASTITGTAASAYTQYF.

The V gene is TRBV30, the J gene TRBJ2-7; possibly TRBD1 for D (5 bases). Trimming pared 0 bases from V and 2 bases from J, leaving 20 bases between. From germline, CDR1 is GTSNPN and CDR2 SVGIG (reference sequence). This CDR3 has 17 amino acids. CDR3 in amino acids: CAWSVRNLARAPYEQYF. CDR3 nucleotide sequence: TGTGCCTGGAGTGTAAGGAACCTGGCCAGGGCGCCCTACGAGCAGTACTTC.

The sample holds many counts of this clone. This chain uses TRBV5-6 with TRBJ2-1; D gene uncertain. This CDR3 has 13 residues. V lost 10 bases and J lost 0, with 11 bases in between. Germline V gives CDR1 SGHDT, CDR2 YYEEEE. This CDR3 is CASSPPSYNEQFF. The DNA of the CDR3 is TGTGCCTCCAGCCCTCCCTCCTACAATGAGCAGTTCTTC. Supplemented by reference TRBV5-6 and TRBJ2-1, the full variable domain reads DAGVTQSPTHLIKTRGQQVTLRCSPKSGHDTVSWYQQALGQGPQFIFQYYEEEERQRGNFPDRFSGHQFPNYSSELNVNALLLGDSALYLCASSPPSYNEQFFGPGTRLTVL.

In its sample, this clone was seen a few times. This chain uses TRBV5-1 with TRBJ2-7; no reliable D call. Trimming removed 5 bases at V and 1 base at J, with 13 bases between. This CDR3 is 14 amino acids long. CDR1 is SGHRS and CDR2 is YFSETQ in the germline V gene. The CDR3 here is CASRDPSISYEQYF. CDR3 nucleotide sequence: TGCGCCAGCAGGGACCCATCCATTTCCTACGAGCAGTACTTC.

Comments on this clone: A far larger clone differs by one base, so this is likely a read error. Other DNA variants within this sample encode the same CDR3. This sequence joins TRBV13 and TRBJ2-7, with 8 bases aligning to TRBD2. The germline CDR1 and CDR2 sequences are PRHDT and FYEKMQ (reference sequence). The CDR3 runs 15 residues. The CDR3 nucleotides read TGTGCCAGCAGCCCGCCGGGGAGCGGGGGCCGGGAGCAATACTTC. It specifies CASSPPGSGGREQYF.

CDR3 residues: CASSPFAPGQSSEAFF. The CDR3 bases are TGTGCCAGCAGCCCGTTTGCCCCTGGACAGTCCTCTGAAGCTTTCTTT. The rearrangement links TRBV5-8 to TRBJ1-1, with D possibly being TRBD1 (6 bases). Trimming took off 4 bases at V and 6 bases at J, with 22 bases between the two ends. The CDR3 extends over 16 amino acids. In germline, CDR1 is SGHTS, CDR2 YDEGEE.

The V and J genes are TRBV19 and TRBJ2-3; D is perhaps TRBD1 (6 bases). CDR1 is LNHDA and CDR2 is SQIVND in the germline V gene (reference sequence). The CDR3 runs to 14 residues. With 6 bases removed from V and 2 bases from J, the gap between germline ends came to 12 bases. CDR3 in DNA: TGTGCCAGTAGATTACAGGGTTCCACAGATACGCAGTATTTT. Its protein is CASRLQGSTDTQYF.